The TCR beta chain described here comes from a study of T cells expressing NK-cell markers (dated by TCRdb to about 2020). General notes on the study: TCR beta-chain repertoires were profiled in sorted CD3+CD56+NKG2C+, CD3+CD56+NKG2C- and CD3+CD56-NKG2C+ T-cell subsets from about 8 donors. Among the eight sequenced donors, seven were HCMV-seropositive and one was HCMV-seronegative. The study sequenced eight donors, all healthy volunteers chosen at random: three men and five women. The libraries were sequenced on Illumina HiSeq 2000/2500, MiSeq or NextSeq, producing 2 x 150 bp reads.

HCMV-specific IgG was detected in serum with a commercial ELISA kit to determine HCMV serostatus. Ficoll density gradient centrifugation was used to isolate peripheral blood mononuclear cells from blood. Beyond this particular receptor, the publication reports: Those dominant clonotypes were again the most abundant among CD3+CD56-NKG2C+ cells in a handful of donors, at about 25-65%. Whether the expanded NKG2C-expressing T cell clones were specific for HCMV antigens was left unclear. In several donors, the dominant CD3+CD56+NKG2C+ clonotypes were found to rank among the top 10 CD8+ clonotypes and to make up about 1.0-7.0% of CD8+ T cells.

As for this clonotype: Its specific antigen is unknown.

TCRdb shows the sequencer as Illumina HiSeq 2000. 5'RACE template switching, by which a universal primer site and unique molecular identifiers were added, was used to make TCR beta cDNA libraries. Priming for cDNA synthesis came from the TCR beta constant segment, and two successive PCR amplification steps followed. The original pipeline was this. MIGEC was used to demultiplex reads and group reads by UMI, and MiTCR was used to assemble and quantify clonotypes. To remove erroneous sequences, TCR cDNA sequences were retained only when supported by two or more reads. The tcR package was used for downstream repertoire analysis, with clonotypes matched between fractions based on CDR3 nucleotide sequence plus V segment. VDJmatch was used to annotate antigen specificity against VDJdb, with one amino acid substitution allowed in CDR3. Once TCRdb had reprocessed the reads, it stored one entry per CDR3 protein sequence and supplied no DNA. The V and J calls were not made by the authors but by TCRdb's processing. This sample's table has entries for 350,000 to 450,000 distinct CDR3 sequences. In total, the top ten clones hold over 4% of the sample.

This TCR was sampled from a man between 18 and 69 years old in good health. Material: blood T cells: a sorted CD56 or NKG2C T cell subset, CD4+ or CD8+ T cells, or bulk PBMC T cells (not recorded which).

The CDR3 corresponds to CAIRGAGLTDTQYF. The rearrangement joined TRBV10-3 to TRBJ2-3; the D call from TCRdb, TRBD1, cannot be confirmed without DNA. The CDR1 and CDR2 encoded by the germline V gene are ENHRY and SYGVKD. The CDR3 contains 14 residues, cysteine and phenylalanine counted. Nucleotide data are not available.